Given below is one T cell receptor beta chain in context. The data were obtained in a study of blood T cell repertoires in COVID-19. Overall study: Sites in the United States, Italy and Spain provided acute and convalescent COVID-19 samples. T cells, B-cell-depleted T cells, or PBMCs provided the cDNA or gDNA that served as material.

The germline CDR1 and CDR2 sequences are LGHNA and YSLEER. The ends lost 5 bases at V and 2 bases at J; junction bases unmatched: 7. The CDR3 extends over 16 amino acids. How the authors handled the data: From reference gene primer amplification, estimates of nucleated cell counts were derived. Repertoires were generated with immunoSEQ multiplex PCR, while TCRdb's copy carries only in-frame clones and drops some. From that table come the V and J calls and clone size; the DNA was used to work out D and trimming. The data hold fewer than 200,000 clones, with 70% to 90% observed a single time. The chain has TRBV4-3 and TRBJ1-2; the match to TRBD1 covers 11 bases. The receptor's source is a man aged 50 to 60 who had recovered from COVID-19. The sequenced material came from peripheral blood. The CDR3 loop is CASSFGWDRGNYGYTF. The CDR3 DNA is TGCGCCAGCAGCTTTGGGTGGGACAGGGGGAACTATGGCTACACCTTC.